This TCR beta chain was observed in a study of blood T cell repertoires in COVID-19. On the study more broadly: Acute and convalescent COVID-19 specimens originated in the United States, Italy and Spain. In each case, the material was cDNA or gDNA derived from T cells, B-cell-depleted T cells, or PBMCs.

This CDR3 is built from 14 residues. V was pared by 5 bases and J by 1 base, with 5 bases of the junction left unmatched. Germline assignment: CDR1 SGHKS and CDR2 YYEKEE (reference sequence). As processed by the authors: Counts of nucleated cells, estimated from reference gene primer amplification, were obtained. Profiled with immunoSEQ multiplex PCR; TCRdb holds only in-frame clones, not every one. V and J calls and clone size are given by that table; D and trimming were obtained from the DNA. The top ten clones hold approximately 3% of a sample with 35,000 to 45,000 clones, 85% to 90% of them seen once.

The sequence was collected from a man in his forties or fifties with active COVID-19. The sample taken for sequencing was peripheral blood. The chain recombines TRBV5-5 with TRBJ1-1; TRBD1 matches at 7 bases. This CDR3 is CASSTRTGNTEAFF. The CDR3 DNA reads as TGTGCCAGCAGTACTCGGACAGGGAACACTGAAGCTTTCTTT.